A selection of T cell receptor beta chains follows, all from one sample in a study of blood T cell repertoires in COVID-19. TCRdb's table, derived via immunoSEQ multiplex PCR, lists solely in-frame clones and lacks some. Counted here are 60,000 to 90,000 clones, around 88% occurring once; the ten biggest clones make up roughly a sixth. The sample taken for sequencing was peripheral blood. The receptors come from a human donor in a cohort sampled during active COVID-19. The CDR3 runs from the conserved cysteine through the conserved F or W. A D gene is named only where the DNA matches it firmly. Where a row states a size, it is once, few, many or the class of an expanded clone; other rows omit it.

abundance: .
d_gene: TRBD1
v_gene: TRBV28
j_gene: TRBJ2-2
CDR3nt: TGTGCCAGCAGGGGGACAGGGGGCACCGGGGAGCTGTTTTTT
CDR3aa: CASRGTGGTGELFF

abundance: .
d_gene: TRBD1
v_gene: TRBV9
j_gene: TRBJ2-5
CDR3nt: TGTGCCAGCAGCATTTCTCTCCCTGACAGGGGCGGCGAGACCCAGTACTTC
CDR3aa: CASSISLPDRGGETQYF

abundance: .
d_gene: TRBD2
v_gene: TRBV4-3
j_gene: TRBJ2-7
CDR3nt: TGCGCCAGCAGCCAAGAATTGTTCCGACCCGGCGGGGGAGGGTCCTACGAGCAGTACTTC
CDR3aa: CASSQELFRPGGGGSYEQYF

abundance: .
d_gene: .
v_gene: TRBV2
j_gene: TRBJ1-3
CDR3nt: TGTGCCAGCAGGGAGGGTTACTCTGGAAACACCATATATTTT
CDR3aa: CASREGYSGNTIYF

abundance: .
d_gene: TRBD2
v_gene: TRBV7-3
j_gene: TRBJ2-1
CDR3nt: TGTGCCAGCAGCCCCAGGACTAGCGGGATATATGAGCAGTTCTTC
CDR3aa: CASSPRTSGIYEQFF

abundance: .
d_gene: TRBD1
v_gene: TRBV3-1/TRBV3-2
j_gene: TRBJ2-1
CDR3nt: TGTGCCAGCAGCCAGAGTCTCAGGGGGCCGGGGGCTGAGCAGTTCTTC
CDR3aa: CASSQSLRGPGAEQFF

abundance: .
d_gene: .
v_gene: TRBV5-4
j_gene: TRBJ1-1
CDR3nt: TGTGCCAGCAGCTTGGGGACAGCGAACACTGAAGCTTTCTTT
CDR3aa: CASSLGTANTEAFF

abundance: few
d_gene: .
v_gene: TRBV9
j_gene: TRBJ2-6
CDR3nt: TGTGCCAGCAGCTATCAGGTCTCTGGGGCCAACGTCCTGACTTTC
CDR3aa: CASSYQVSGANVLTF

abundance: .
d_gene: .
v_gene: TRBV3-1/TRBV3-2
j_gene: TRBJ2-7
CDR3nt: TGTGCCAGCAGCCAATTTACAGGCGAGCAGTACTTC
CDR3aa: CASSQFTGEQYF

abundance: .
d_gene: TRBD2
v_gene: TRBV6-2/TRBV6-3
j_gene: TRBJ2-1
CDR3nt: TGTGCCAGCAGTTACGATGCTAGCGGGGGTCACTACAATGAGCAGTTCTTC
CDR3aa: CASSYDASGGHYNEQFF

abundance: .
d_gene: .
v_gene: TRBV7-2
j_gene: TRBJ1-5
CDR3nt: TGTGCCAGCAGCTTGGGCAGCCGCCAGCCCCAGCATTTT
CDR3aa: CASSLGSRQPQHF

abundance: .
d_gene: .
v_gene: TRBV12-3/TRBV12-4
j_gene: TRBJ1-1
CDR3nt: TGTGCCAGCAGTTCGTACACTGAAGCTTTCTTT
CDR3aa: CASSSYTEAFF

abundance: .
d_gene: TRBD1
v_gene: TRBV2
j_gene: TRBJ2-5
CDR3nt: TGTGCCAGCAGCCCGACGGTTACAGGGGGAGAGACCCAGTACTTC
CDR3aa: CASSPTVTGGETQYF

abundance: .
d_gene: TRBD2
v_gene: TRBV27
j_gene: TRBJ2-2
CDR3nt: TGTGCCAGCGTCGGGGGACTAGCCACCAACACCGGGGAGCTGTTTTTT
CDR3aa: CASVGGLATNTGELFF

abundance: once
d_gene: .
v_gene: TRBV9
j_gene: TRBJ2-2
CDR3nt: TGTGCCAGCAGCCCCCGGGAGCCCAGCACCGGGGAGCTGTTTTTT
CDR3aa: CASSPREPSTGELFF

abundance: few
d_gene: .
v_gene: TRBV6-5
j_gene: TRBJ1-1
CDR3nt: TGTGCCAGCAGTTATGGCGGAACGACTGAAGCTTTCTTT
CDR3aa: CASSYGGTTEAFF

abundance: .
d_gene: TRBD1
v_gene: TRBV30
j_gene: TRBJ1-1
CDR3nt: TGTGCCTGGGGAGAGACAGGGATGAACACTGAAGCTTTCTTT
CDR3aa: CAWGETGMNTEAFF

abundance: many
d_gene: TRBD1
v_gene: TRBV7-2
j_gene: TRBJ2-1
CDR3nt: TGTGCCAGCAGCTTAGCCGGGACAGGGAGGGTGGATGAGCAGTTCTTC
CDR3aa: CASSLAGTGRVDEQFF

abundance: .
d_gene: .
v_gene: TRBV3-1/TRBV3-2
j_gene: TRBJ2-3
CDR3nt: TGTGCCAGCAGCCAAACAATTCCGGGACTCATCCATTTT
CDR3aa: CASSQTIPGLIHF

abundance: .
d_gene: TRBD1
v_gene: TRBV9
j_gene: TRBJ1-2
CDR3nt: TGTGCCAGCAGCCTCACAGGGGGCACCCACTACACCTTC
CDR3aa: CASSLTGGTHYTF

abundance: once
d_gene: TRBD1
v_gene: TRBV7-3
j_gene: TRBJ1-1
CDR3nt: TGTGCCAGCAGCTTAACCGGGACAGGGGCTAGCACTGAAGCTTTCTTT
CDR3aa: CASSLTGTGASTEAFF

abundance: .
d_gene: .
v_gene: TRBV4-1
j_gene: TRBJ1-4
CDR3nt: TGCGCCAGCAGGGCGGAAAATGAAAAACTGTTTTTT
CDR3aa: CASRAENEKLFF

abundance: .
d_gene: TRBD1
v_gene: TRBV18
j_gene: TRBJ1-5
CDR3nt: TGTGCCAGCTCACCAGGACAGGGCAGCCAGGATTCGCCCCAGCATTTT
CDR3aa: CASSPGQGSQDSPQHF

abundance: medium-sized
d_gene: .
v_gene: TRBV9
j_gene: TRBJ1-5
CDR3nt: TGTGCCAGCAGCGTAGGGTTGGAGGGTAGGACCCAGCATTTT
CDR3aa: CASSVGLEGRTQHF

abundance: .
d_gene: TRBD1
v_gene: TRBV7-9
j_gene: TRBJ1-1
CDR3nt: TGTGCCAGCAGCGCGCAGACAGGGTTCAGGACTGAAGCTTTCTTT
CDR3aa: CASSAQTGFRTEAFF

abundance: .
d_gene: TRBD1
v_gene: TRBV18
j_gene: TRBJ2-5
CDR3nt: TGTGCCAGCTCAGACGGACAGGGGGCCGGAGAGACCCAGTACTTC
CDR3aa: CASSDGQGAGETQYF

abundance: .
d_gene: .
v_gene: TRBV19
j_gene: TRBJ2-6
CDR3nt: TGTGCCAGTAGTCGGCAGGGCGCTGGGGCCAACGTCCTGACTTTC
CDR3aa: CASSRQGAGANVLTF

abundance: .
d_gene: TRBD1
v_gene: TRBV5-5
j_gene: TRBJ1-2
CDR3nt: TGTGCCAGCAGCTTGGGACAGGGCGTCTATGGCTACACCTTC
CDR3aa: CASSLGQGVYGYTF

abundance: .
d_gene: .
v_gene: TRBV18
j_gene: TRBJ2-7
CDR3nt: TGTGCCAGCTCACCACCGTCGCGGGACGAGCAGTACTTC
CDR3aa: CASSPPSRDEQYF

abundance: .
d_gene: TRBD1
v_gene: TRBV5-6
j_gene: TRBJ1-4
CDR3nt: TGTGCCAGCAGCTTCCGGACAGGGTTAATTGAAAAACTGTTTTTT
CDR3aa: CASSFRTGLIEKLFF

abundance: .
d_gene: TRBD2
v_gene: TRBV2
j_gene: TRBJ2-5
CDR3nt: TGTGCCAGCAGTTATAGCGGGGGCCCGCAAGAGACCCAGTACTTC
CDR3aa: CASSYSGGPQETQYF

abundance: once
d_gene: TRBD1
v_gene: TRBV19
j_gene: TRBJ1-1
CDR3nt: TGTGCCAGTACTTACGACAGGGCGGACACTGAAGCTTTCTTT
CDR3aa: CASTYDRADTEAFF

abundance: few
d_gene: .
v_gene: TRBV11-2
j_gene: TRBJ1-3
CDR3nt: TGTGCCAGCAGCCTAGGTCTTCTCCCTAGAGGTGGAAACACCATATATTTT
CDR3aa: CASSLGLLPRGGNTIYF

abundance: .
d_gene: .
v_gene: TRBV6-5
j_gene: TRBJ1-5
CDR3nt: TGTGCCAGCAGTCGGGGATATAGCAATCAGCCCCAGCATTTT
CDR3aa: CASSRGYSNQPQHF

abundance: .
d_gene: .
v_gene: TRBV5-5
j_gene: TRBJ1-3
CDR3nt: TGTGCCAGCAGCGTGAACAGGGCGACTGGAAACACCATATATTTT
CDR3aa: CASSVNRATGNTIYF

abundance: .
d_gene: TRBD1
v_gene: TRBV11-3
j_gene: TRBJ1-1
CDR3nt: TGTGCCAGCAGCCAACAGGGGAATCTCAACACTGAAGCTTTCTTT
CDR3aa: CASSQQGNLNTEAFF

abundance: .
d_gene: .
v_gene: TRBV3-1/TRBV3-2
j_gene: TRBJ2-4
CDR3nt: TGTGCCAGCAGCCGGAGCCCTCTAGCCAAAAACATTCAGTACTTC
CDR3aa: CASSRSPLAKNIQYF

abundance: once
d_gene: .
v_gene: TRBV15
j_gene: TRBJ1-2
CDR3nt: TGTGCCACCAGCAGAGCTAATTATGGCTACACCTTC
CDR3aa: CATSRANYGYTF

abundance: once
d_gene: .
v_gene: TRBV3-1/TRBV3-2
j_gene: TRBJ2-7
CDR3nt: TGTGCCAGCAGCCAAGACTTTCCGGGACTGCACTACGAGCAGTACTTC
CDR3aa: CASSQDFPGLHYEQYF

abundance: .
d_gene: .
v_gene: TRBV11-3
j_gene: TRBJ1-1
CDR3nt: TGTGCCAGCAGCTTAGTGCCGGACACTGAAGCTTTCTTT
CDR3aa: CASSLVPDTEAFF

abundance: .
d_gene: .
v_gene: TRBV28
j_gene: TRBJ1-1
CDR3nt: TGTGCCAGCAGTTTATCAGGGAACACTGAAGCTTTCTTT
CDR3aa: CASSLSGNTEAFF

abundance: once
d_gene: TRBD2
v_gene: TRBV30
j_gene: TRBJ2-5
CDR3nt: TGTGCCTGGAGTTTGGGGGAGGGGGAGACCCAGTACTTC
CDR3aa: CAWSLGEGETQYF

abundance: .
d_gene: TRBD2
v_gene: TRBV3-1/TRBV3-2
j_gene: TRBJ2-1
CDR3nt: TGTGCCAGCAGCCTAGCGGGGGGCCTCCACAATGAGCAGTTCTTC
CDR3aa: CASSLAGGLHNEQFF

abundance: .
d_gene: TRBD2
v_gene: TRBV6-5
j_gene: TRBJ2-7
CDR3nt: TGTGCCAGCAGTCCAAGCGGGAGTCGCTGGGAGCAGTACTTC
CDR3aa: CASSPSGSRWEQYF

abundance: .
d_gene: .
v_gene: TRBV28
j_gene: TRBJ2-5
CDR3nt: TGTGCCAGCAGTTTCGCCGGGGGGCGGGAGACCCAGTACTTC
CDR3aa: CASSFAGGRETQYF

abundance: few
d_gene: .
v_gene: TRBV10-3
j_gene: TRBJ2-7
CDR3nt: TGTGCCATCAGTGCGGTACAGGATTACTCCTACGAGCAGTACTTC
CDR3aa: CAISAVQDYSYEQYF

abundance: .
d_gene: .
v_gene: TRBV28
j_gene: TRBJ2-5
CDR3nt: TGTGCCAGCAGATTCCCGGGACAAAGAGAGACCCAGTACTTC
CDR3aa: CASRFPGQRETQYF

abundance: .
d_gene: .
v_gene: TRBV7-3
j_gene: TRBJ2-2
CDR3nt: TGTGCCAGCAGCCCCGGACACTCAAGGGGCGCCGGGGAGCTGTTTTTT
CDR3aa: CASSPGHSRGAGELFF

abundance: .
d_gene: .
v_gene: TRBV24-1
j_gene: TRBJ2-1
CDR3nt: TGTGCCACCAGGCAGAGCGGCAATGAGCAGTTCTTC
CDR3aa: CATRQSGNEQFF

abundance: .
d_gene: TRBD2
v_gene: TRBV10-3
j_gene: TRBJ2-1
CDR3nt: TGTGCCATCAGTGGGGGACTAGCGCCCGTCGGCGATGAGCAGTTCTTC
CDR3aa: CAISGGLAPVGDEQFF

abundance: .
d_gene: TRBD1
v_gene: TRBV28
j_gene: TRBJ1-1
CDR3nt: TGTGCCAGCATATCACAGGGACAGGGGATTATAGCTTTCTTT
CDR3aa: CASISQGQGIIAFF

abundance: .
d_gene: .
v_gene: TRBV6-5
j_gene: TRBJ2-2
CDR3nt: TGTGCCAGCCACAGGGCGGGCACCGGGGAGCTGTTTTTT
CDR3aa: CASHRAGTGELFF

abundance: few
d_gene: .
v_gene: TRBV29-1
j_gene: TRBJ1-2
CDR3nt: TGCAGCGTTGAAGAGGAGGAGGGTATCTATGGCTACACCTTC
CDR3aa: CSVEEEEGIYGYTF

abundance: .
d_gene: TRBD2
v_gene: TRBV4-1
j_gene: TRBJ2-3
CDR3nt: TGCGCCAGCAGCCAAGCACCGGGACTAGCGGGGGGCGGGGGCACAGATACGCAGTATTTT
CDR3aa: CASSQAPGLAGGGGTDTQYF